This TCR beta chain was identified during a study of PD-L1 blockade in urothelial cancer. Across the study: From 0 to 3 prior chemotherapy regimens had been given to the patients.

Clones were read by immunoSEQ multiplex PCR, and TCRdb kept only the in-frame ones, dropping some. Seen here are about 42,000 clones, about 80% observed once, and the top ten hold more than 2.5%. The patients' disease, urothelial carcinoma, was locally advanced or metastatic. Germline V gene data show CDR1 as KGHSH and CDR2 as LQKENI. Trimming took 5 bases from V and 4 from J; bases not matched to a gene: 7. This CDR3 contains 15 residues. This clonotype originated in a man between 65 and 85 years old with urothelial cancer. The J gene is TRBJ2-5, the V gene TRBV18, with TRBD1 matching 10 bases. Material: PBMCs, obtained around atezolizumab (anti-PD-L1) treatment. The CDR3 is CASSSPTGGRETQYF. CDR3 in DNA: TGTGCCAGCTCATCCCCGACAGGGGGCAGAGAGACCCAGTACTTC.